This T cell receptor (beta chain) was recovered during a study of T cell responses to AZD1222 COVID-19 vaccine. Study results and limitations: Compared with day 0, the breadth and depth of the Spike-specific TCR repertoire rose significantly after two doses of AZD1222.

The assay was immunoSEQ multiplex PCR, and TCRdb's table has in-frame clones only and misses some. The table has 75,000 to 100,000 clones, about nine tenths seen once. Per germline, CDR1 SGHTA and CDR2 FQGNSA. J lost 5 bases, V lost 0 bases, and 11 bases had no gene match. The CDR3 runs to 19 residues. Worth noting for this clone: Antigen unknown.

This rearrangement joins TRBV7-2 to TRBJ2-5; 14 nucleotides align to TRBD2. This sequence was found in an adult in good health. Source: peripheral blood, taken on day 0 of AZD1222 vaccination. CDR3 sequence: CASSLALMTSGGAEETQYF. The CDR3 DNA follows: TGTGCCAGCAGCTTAGCCCTTATGACTAGCGGGGGGGCCGAGGAGACCCAGTACTTC.